These 22 T cell receptor beta chains were all obtained from the same sample, sequenced in a study of T cell repertoires in cytomegalovirus infection. TCRdb processed the reads anew with MiXCR; each CDR3 protein has one entry. The data contain hundreds of thousands of distinct CDR3 sequences, 25% to 30% of them seen just once; the ten biggest clones take up over 15%. No antigen has been identified for these receptors. The sample here was cultured PBMCs, taken from culture after CMV antigen stimulation. The receptors were gathered from a human donor in good health (CMV status not recorded). Some clones in this sample may be carry-over from other donors' samples.

This clonotype was counted a few times. J is TRBJ2-5 and V is TRBV10-3, with D tentatively TRBD1 or TRBD2 (6 bases each). This CDR3 has 13 residues. The germline V gene encodes CDR1 ENHRY and CDR2 SYGVKD. Trimming took 7 bases from V and 5 from J, leaving 14 bases between them. CDR3 nucleotides: TGTGCCATCAAGGGGGGCCGGAAGGAGACCCAGTACTTC. This translates into CAIKGGRKETQYF.

This clonotype has a count of ten or more. The chain combines TRBV20-1 with TRBJ1-1, with 7 bases that match TRBD1. The CDR3 sequence is 16 residues long. V trimming: 3 bases; J trimming: 1 base; junction bases outside the gene matches: 11. Per germline, CDR1 DFQATT and CDR2 SNEGSKA (reference sequence). This CDR3 is CSARRRVNRGNTEAFF. CDR3 DNA: TGCAGTGCTAGGAGGAGGGTGAACAGGGGGAACACTGAAGCTTTCTTT.

This clonotype was detected a few times. At one end the junction does not follow the germline gene, possibly because of a read error. The DNA for the CDR3 is TGTGCCAGCAGCCCTTCGGGGCAGGGGCACACTGAAGCTTTCTTT. Its protein product is CASSPSGQGHTEAFF. The chain carries TRBV4-1 and TRBJ1-1; a possible D gene is TRBD1 (6 bases). CDR1 is MGHRA and CDR2 is YSYEKL in the germline V gene. This CDR3 is 15 amino acids long.

V is TRBV29-1 and J is TRBJ2-4; TRBD2 matches at 7 bases. The CDR3 covers 17 residues. The trim removed 0 bases at V and 9 bases at J, leaving 17 bases unmatched. Germline V CDR1 and CDR2: SQVTM, ANQGSEA. The CDR3 protein is CSVEDLTSQEPKAIQYF. In nucleotides, the CDR3 is TGCAGCGTTGAAGATCTGACTAGCCAGGAGCCCAAAGCCATTCAGTACTTC.

This chain joins TRBV30 and TRBJ1-5; the match to TRBD1 covers 11 bases. Unmatched junction bases numbered 7, after V lost 1 base and J lost 11 bases. The CDR3 is 14 residues long. Germline V gene data show CDR1 as GTSNPN and CDR2 as SVGIG (reference sequence). This CDR3 reads CAWSAGTGGHAQHF. CDR3 sequence (DNA): TGTGCCTGGAGTGCCGGGACAGGGGGGCATGCCCAGCATTTT.

The V and J genes are TRBV6-5 and TRBJ2-4; TRBD2 agrees at 15 bases. Germline-derived CDR1 and CDR2 are MNHEY and SVGAGI. The CDR3 loop spans 17 amino acids. The J segment lost 5 bases and the V segment lost 2 bases, leaving 4 bases of the junction unmatched. The CDR3 sequence: CASSYGLAGGPENIQYF. The CDR3 nucleotides read TGTGCCAGCAGTTACGGACTAGCGGGAGGGCCTGAAAACATTCAGTACTTC.

This clonotype appeared many times. The V and J genes are TRBV7-6 and TRBJ2-3; D is perhaps TRBD1 or TRBD2 (5 bases each). This CDR3 is 18 amino acids long. CDR1 and CDR2 (germline): SGHVS, FNYEAQ. V lost 2 bases to trimming and J lost 2 bases, with 20 bases between them. CDR3 nucleotide sequence: TGTGCCAGCAGCTTAAATTTGGGACGGGGCGGATACACAGATACGCAGTATTTT. Translated: CASSLNLGRGGYTDTQYF.

This clonotype was counted between two and nine times. The chain joins TRBV6-1 to TRBJ2-4; D possibly matches TRBD1 or TRBD2 (5 bases each). Germline CDR1 reads MNHNS; CDR2 reads SASEGT. The CDR3 is 12 amino acids. Between the trimmed V and J ends, which lost 2 bases and 8 bases, there was a span of 7 bases. The CDR3 DNA reads as TGTGCCAGCAGTGAACTGGGGGACATTCAGTACTTC. Amino acids: CASSELGDIQYF.

V usage is TRBV11-2 and J usage is TRBJ1-5; no clear D. V lost 5 bases, J lost 4 bases, and 6 bases lay in between. Germline V gene lookup returns CDR1 SGHAT and CDR2 FQNNGV. The CDR3 sequence is 12 residues long. In DNA, the CDR3 is TGTGCCAGCAGCATGGGGAATCAGCCCCAGCATTTT. Protein product: CASSMGNQPQHF.

This clonotype has only a few counts. Here the CDR3 DNA reads TGTGCCAGCAGTTTAGGGCTGCTCGCGGGAAACACCATATATTTT. It is translated as CASSLGLLAGNTIYF. The V gene is TRBV12-3 or TRBV12-4, the J gene TRBJ1-3; unclear D gene. The length of the CDR3 is 15 residues. The germline V and J ends were trimmed by 1 base and 4 bases, with 11 bases remaining between them.

This chain connects TRBV12-3 or TRBV12-4 to TRBJ2-5; a possible D gene is TRBD1 (5 bases). V lost 6 bases and J 1 base, leaving 9 bases between the germline ends. The CDR3 consists of 13 residues. CDR3 loop: CASRRDSQETQYF. The CDR3 DNA reads as TGTGCCAGCAGGCGTGACAGCCAAGAGACCCAGTACTTC.

This chain uses TRBV15 with TRBJ1-5; D remains unclear. The V end lost 0 bases, the J end lost 6 bases, and 9 bases lay between the germline ends. CDR1 is LNHNV and CDR2 is YYDKDF in the germline V gene (reference sequence). The length of the CDR3 is 14 residues. The CDR3 DNA sequence: TGTGCCACCAGCAGAGATATCGGCGGTCAGCCCCAGCATTTT. Its translation is CATSRDIGGQPQHF.

The chain uses TRBV25-1 and TRBJ1-4; no clear D. CDR1 is MGHDK and CDR2 is SYGVNS in the germline V gene. V was clipped by 1 base and J by 6 bases, with 12 bases between them. The CDR3 has 15 residues. The DNA for the CDR3 is TGTGCCAGCAGTGAATTCGAAACAGATTATGAAAAACTGTTTTTT. It is translated as CASSEFETDYEKLFF. The complete variable domain, with remaining parts taken from reference TRBV25-1 and TRBJ1-4, reads EADIYQTPRYLVIGTGKKITLECSQTMGHDKMYWYQQDPGMELHLIHYSYGVNSTEKGDLSSESTVSRIRTEHFPLTLESARPSHTSQYLCASSEFETDYEKLFFGSGTQLSVL.

Worth noting for this clonotype: Since the CDR3 does not end with the conserved phenylalanine or tryptophan, this likely comes from a read error. The chain uses TRBV9 and TRBJ2-7; a possible D gene is TRBD2 (5 bases). Germline V lookup: CDR1 SGDLS, CDR2 YYNGEE. This CDR3 has 14 residues. Deletions cut 4 bases from V and 4 bases from J, with 15 bases between. CDR3 residues: CASSLGSERYEQYS. CDR3 DNA: TGTGCCAGCAGCCTAGGGTCCGAGCGGTACGAGCAGTACTCC.

The chain couples TRBV18 to TRBJ1-3; maybe TRBD1 (6 bases). Between the trimmed V and J ends, which lost 2 bases and 0 bases, there was a span of 11 bases. Germline-derived CDR1 and CDR2 are KGHSH and LQKENI. This CDR3 comprises 16 residues. As DNA, the CDR3 is TGTGCCAGCTCACCATCAGGGGCCAGCTCTGGAAACACCATATATTTT. Translating it yields CASSPSGASSGNTIYF.

There are a few counts of this clonotype. The chain has TRBV7-2 and TRBJ2-7; 11 nucleotides match TRBD2. V lost 3 bases, J lost 6 bases, and 4 bases stayed unmatched. Germline CDR1 is SGHTA and CDR2 is FQGNSA. There are 14 residues in the CDR3. The CDR3 spells CASSFSGGGGEQYF. The CDR3 nucleotides are TGTGCCAGCAGCTTTAGCGGGGGGGGGGGCGAGCAGTACTTC.

This chain uses TRBV11-3 with TRBJ1-3; a possible D gene is TRBD1 (5 bases). The germline gives CDR1 SGHNT, CDR2 YENEEA. Trimming removed 5 bases from V and 0 bases from J, with 8 bases in between. CDR3 size: 14 residues. CDR3 in amino acids: CASSQTDSGNTIYF. In DNA form, the CDR3 reads TGTGCCAGCAGCCAGACAGACTCTGGAAACACCATATATTTT.

The rearrangement uses TRBV27 and TRBJ1-2; D gene unclear. The CDR3 spans 14 residues. Trimming shortened V by 4 bases and J by 8 bases, and 17 bases separated the two germline ends. CDR1 is MNHEY, CDR2 SMNVEV, per germline (reference sequence). The CDR3 here is CASSWEIGSPGYTF. In DNA form, the CDR3 reads TGTGCCAGCAGTTGGGAGATAGGATCCCCCGGCTACACCTTC.

This chain uses TRBV7-2 with TRBJ2-1; D may be TRBD2 (6 bases). Per the germline V gene, CDR1 is SGHTA and CDR2 is FQGNSA. The CDR3 extends over 17 amino acids. V lost 3 bases to trimming and J lost 0 bases, with 15 bases between them. In DNA form, the CDR3 reads TGTGCCAGCAGCTTGACGGGGGTTCAGAGCTCCTACAATGAGCAGTTCTTC. This codes for CASSLTGVQSSYNEQFF. The full variable domain, completed using reference TRBV7-2 and TRBJ2-1, is GAGVSQSPSNKVTEKGKDVELRCDPISGHTALYWYRQSLGQGLEFLIYFQGNSAPDKSGLPSDRFSAERTGGSVSTLTIQRTQQEDSAVYLCASSLTGVQSSYNEQFFGPGTRLTVL.

This rearrangement joins TRBV19 to TRBJ1-3; TRBD1 is a possible D gene (5 bases). Germline V gene sequence: CDR1 LNHDA, CDR2 SQIVND (reference sequence). The CDR3 contains 15 residues. The V gene lost 7 bases and the J gene lost 3 bases, with 16 bases spanning the gap. The CDR3 region has the DNA TGTGCCAGTAATCGGGGGAACATGGATGGAAACACCATATATTTT. It encodes CASNRGNMDGNTIYF.

There are a few counts of this clonotype. The V and J genes are TRBV20-1 and TRBJ1-5; D is undetermined. The germline V gene encodes CDR1 DFQATT and CDR2 SNEGSKA (reference sequence). Trimming left V 5 bases short and J 7 bases short, with 15 bases between. This CDR3 comprises 13 residues. CDR3 sequence reads: CSARKLVSQPQHF. In DNA, the CDR3 is TGCAGTGCTCGCAAGTTGGTTAGCCAGCCCCAGCATTTT.

This clonotype was seen only a few times. In DNA form, the CDR3 reads TGTGCCAGCCTTCCGTACCGCACAGATACGCAGTATTTT. It yields the protein CASLPYRTDTQYF. This chain uses TRBV11-2 with TRBJ2-3; D not certain. The CDR3 totals 13 residues. Germline CDR1 and CDR2: SGHAT and FQNNGV. V gave up 8 bases and J gave up 1 base, with 10 bases separating them.